A single sample gave rise to the 22 T cell receptor beta chains below, sequenced in a study of blood T cell repertoires in COVID-19. Some clones are missing from TCRdb's copy, which holds only in-frame ones; the method was immunoSEQ multiplex PCR. The sample comprises more than 200,000 clones, around nine tenths of which are singletons, and roughly 2.5% rests with the top ten. The sample consisted of peripheral blood. The receptors originated from a woman in her sixties or seventies with acute or convalescent COVID-19.

This clone has only a few counts. V usage is TRBV6-5 and J usage is TRBJ2-7, with TRBD1 as a possible D gene (6 bases). Germline V lookup: CDR1 MNHEY, CDR2 SVGAGI. Trimming shortened V by 5 bases and J by 4 bases, and 18 bases separated the two germline ends. This CDR3 is built from 15 residues. CDR3: CASSISQGSSYEQYF. DNA of the CDR3: TGTGCCAGCAGTATCTCACAGGGCTCCTCATACGAGCAGTACTTC.

This chain joins TRBV14 and TRBJ2-7; 11 bases agree with TRBD2. Germline V gene data show CDR1 as SGHDN and CDR2 as FVKESK. V was pared by 1 base and J by 6 bases, with 5 bases of the junction left unmatched. The CDR3 runs to 15 residues. CDR3 DNA sequence: TGTGCCAGCAGCCAAGGCCTAGCGGGGGGTGGCGAGCAGTACTTC. Encoded protein: CASSQGLAGGGEQYF. The complete variable domain, with remaining parts taken from reference TRBV14 and TRBJ2-7, reads EAGVTQFPSHSVIEKGQTVTLRCDPISGHDNLYWYRRVMGKEIKFLLHFVKESKQDESGMPNNRFLAERTGGTYSTLKVQPAELEDSGVYFCASSQGLAGGGEQYFGPGTRLTVT.

The count of this clone is one. The chain carries TRBV30 and TRBJ1-3; D remains unclear. Looked up from germline, CDR1 is GTSNPN and CDR2 is SVGIG (reference sequence). This CDR3 region has 15 residues. Trimming left V 4 bases short and J 1 base short, with 14 bases between. The CDR3 DNA sequence: TGTGCCTGGAATTCACCCGCGCGGTCTGGAAACACCATATATTTT. It codes for CAWNSPARSGNTIYF.

This clone was counted only a few times. The chain links TRBV24-1 to TRBJ2-2; weak D call: TRBD1 (5 bases). This CDR3 contains 12 residues. The germline V gene has CDR1 KGHDR and CDR2 SFDVKD. With 11 bases removed from V and 3 bases from J, the gap between germline ends came to 9 bases. DNA for the CDR3: TGTGCCATCCAAGGGGACACCGGGGAGCTGTTTTTT. Protein product: CAIQGDTGELFF.

The gene calls are TRBV15 and TRBJ2-1, with D tentatively TRBD2 (7 bases). CDR3 length: 14 amino acids. V shed 3 bases and J shed 9 bases, with 15 bases lying between them. Germline-derived CDR1 and CDR2 are LNHNV and YYDKDF (reference sequence). CDR3 loop: CATSRDRGASEQFF. The CDR3 nucleotides are TGTGCCACCAGCAGGGACCGGGGGGCGAGTGAGCAGTTCTTC.

The chain couples TRBV3-1 (or the pseudogene TRBV3-2) to TRBJ1-2; TRBD1 matches at 7 bases. The CDR3 covers 14 residues. V lost 3 bases to trimming and J lost 0 bases; unmatched junction nucleotides: 1. Germline loops: CDR1 LGHDT, CDR2 YNNKEL (reference sequence). CDR3 in DNA: TGTGCCAGCAGCCAGGGGACAGCTAACTATGGCTACACCTTC. Translated, it gives CASSQGTANYGYTF.

This sequence joins TRBV27 and TRBJ2-5; D is possibly TRBD1 (5 bases). The V and J ends lost 6 bases and 4 bases respectively, with 15 bases between them. The CDR3 length is 14 residues. Germline CDR1 is MNHEY and CDR2 is SMNVEV (reference sequence). The CDR3 sequence is CASSSPGPGETQYF. CDR3 sequence (DNA): TGTGCCAGCAGCTCTCCAGGGCCGGGAGAGACCCAGTACTTC.

V gene TRBV2 combines with J gene TRBJ1-6; 7 bases are shared with TRBD1. The germline V gene has CDR1 SNHLY and CDR2 FYNNEI. Trimming at V came to 4 bases and at J to 9 bases, leaving 6 bases not matched to a gene. This CDR3 is 14 amino acids long. CDR3 DNA: TGTGCCAGCAGTGCAGGGGGAGTGGGTTCACCCCTCCACTTT. Translation: CASSAGGVGSPLHF.

V and J are TRBV12-3 or TRBV12-4 and TRBJ1-2; maybe TRBD1 (6 bases). The V end lost 7 bases, the J end lost 4 bases, and 10 bases lay between the germline ends. CDR3 length equals 12 residues. The CDR3 DNA sequence: TGTGCCAGCACCGAGACAGGCTATGGCTACACCTTC. This codes for CASTETGYGYTF.

The chain carries TRBV30 and TRBJ2-2, with TRBD2 identical over 14 bases. The germline CDR1 and CDR2 sequences are GTSNPN and SVGIG (reference sequence). V lost 1 base, J lost 6 bases, and 10 bases stayed unmatched. The CDR3 is 18 residues long. The CDR3 reads CAWSGRLAGGPGAGELFF. Here the CDR3 DNA reads TGTGCCTGGAGTGGCCGACTAGCGGGAGGGCCGGGGGCCGGGGAGCTGTTTTTT. Together with reference TRBV30 and TRBJ2-2, the CDR3 gives the full variable domain: SQTIHQWPATLVQPVGSPLSLECTVEGTSNPNLYWYRQAAGRGLQLLFYSVGIGQISSEVPQNLSASRPQDRQFILSSKKLLLSDSGFYLCAWSGRLAGGPGAGELFFGEGSRLTVL.

This chain links TRBV10-1 with TRBJ2-7; the D gene is possibly TRBD2 (5 bases). This CDR3 comprises 15 residues. With 3 bases removed from V and 1 base from J, the gap between germline ends came to 13 bases. CDR1 and CDR2 from the germline V gene are WNHNN and SYGVQD (reference sequence). Written as DNA, the CDR3 is TGCGCCAGCAGTGAAGCGTCTAGCAATTCCTACGAGCAGTACTTC. Its protein product is CASSEASSNSYEQYF.

This chain connects TRBV5-4 to TRBJ2-5, with a tentative D call TRBD1 (5 bases). CDR3 size: 14 residues. The germline V gene encodes CDR1 SGHNT and CDR2 YYREEE (reference sequence). Between the trimmed V and J ends, which lost 0 bases and 2 bases, there was a span of 8 bases. In DNA form, the CDR3 reads TGTGCCAGCAGCTTGGGACAGCTACAAGAGACCCAGTACTTC. Protein sequence: CASSLGQLQETQYF.

The chain combines TRBV7-8 with TRBJ1-3, with D possibly TRBD1 on 6 matching bases. V lost 5 bases, J lost 6 bases, and 8 bases lay in between. The CDR3 spans 12 residues. Per the germline V gene, CDR1 is SGHVS and CDR2 is FQNEAQ. The CDR3: CASSAGANTIYF. In nucleotides, the CDR3 is TGTGCCAGCAGCGCAGGGGCAAACACCATATATTTT.

The V and J genes are TRBV3-1 (or the pseudogene TRBV3-2) and TRBJ2-1; 11 bases map to TRBD2. The trim removed 5 bases at V and 2 bases at J, leaving 2 bases unmatched. This CDR3 spans 15 amino acids. Looked up from germline, CDR1 is LGHDT and CDR2 is YNNKEL (reference sequence). In DNA, the CDR3 is TGTGCCAGCAGCACACTAGCGGGAGCCTACAATGAGCAGTTCTTC. Translated: CASSTLAGAYNEQFF.

V usage is TRBV5-1 and J usage is TRBJ2-5, with a weak D call TRBD1 (5 bases). The CDR3 has 14 amino acids. Trimming cost V 2 bases and J 0 bases, with 8 bases left between them. Germline assignment: CDR1 SGHRS and CDR2 YFSETQ. The CDR3 spells CASSLSGNQETQYF. Here the CDR3 DNA reads TGCGCCAGCAGCTTATCAGGGAACCAAGAGACCCAGTACTTC. Filled out from reference TRBV5-1 and TRBJ2-5, the complete variable domain reads KAGVTQTPRYLIKTRGQQVTLSCSPISGHRSVSWYQQTPGQGLQFLFEYFSETQRNKGNFPGRFSGRQFSNSRSEMNVSTLELGDSALYLCASSLSGNQETQYFGPGTRLLVL.

A single count supports this clone. This chain joins TRBV27 and TRBJ1-5; D is possibly TRBD1 (5 bases). CDR1 is MNHEY and CDR2 is SMNVEV in the germline V gene (reference sequence). CDR3 length: 15 amino acids. Trimming left V 6 bases short and J 1 base short, with 13 bases between. The CDR3 nucleotides read TGTGCCAGCAGATCCGACAGAACGAGCAATCAGCCCCAGCATTTT. This encodes CASRSDRTSNQPQHF.

CDR3 DNA: TGTGCCTGGAGTGTACGGGGTGGAGATTCACCCCTCCACTTT. It specifies CAWSVRGGDSPLHF. The chain recombines TRBV30 with TRBJ1-6; D gene uncertain. From germline, CDR1 is GTSNPN and CDR2 SVGIG (reference sequence). V was clipped by 0 bases and J by 8 bases, with 11 bases between them. CDR3 length: 14 residues.

The chain couples TRBV6-5 to TRBJ1-6; 7 nucleotides agree with TRBD1. CDR3 length equals 15 residues. With 2 bases clipped from V and 11 bases from J, the junction kept 9 bases outside the gene matches. Germline CDR1 MNHEY, CDR2 SVGAGI. The CDR3 region is CASSYLTGDFPPLHF. The CDR3 nucleotides read TGTGCCAGCAGTTACCTCACAGGGGATTTTCCACCCCTCCACTTT.

The count of this clone is one. The V and J genes are TRBV14 and TRBJ2-7, with a weak D call TRBD1 (6 bases). Trimming removed 5 bases from V and 1 base from J, with 9 bases in between. The CDR3 loop spans 13 amino acids. CDR1 is SGHDN, CDR2 FVKESK, per germline. The CDR3, as DNA: TGTGCCAGCAGCAGGGGGTGGTCCTACGAGCAGTACTTC. Translating it yields CASSRGWSYEQYF.

V and J are TRBV12-5 and TRBJ1-1, with D possibly matching TRBD1 (6 bases). The CDR3 sequence is 13 residues long. Germline CDR1 is LGHNT and CDR2 is FRNRAP. The ends were cut back, 0 bases at V and 11 bases at J, with 13 bases in the middle. In DNA form, the CDR3 reads TGTGCTAGTGGTTTGGTAATAAAGGGGGAGGCTTTCTTT. As protein: CASGLVIKGEAFF.

This clone appeared once. The J gene is TRBJ2-7, the V gene TRBV7-6; TRBD2 matches 14 bases. The CDR3 runs 17 residues. Trimming cost V 5 bases and J 0 bases; bases outside gene matches: 6. The germline CDR1 and CDR2 sequences are SGHVS and FNYEAQ. The CDR3 sequence is CASSRGLAGATSYEQYF. CDR3 in DNA: TGTGCCAGCAGCAGGGGACTAGCGGGGGCTACCTCCTACGAGCAGTACTTC.

The rearrangement links TRBV6-5 to TRBJ2-2; tentatively, D is TRBD1 (6 bases). The length of the CDR3 is 14 residues. Germline CDR1 is MNHEY and CDR2 is SVGAGI. Trimming took off 7 bases at V and 5 bases at J, with 14 bases between the two ends. The CDR3 sequence is CASTAQGRTGELFF. In DNA, the CDR3 is TGTGCCAGCACCGCACAGGGTAGGACCGGGGAGCTGTTTTTT.